This TCR beta chain was sequenced during a study of T cell responses to AZD1222 COVID-19 vaccine. Study results and limitations: The study identified only five to seven AZD1222 recipients as seropositive at baseline. CD4 TCRs covered the whole spike, strongest at regions 160-218 and 743-854. Donors were mostly white British, more females; clonal diversity possibly underestimated.

V dropped 2 bases and J dropped 1 base, with 18 bases sitting between them. The germline V gene has CDR1 MDHEN and CDR2 SYDVKM. The CDR3 runs 17 residues. Concerning this clone: What it recognizes is unknown.

TCRdb keeps only in-frame clones here, not all; method: immunoSEQ multiplex PCR. The repertoire has 150,000 or so clones, more than 70% of them found once; the top ten carry roughly 15%. The sequence was obtained from an adult in good health. The source was peripheral blood, collected on day 0 of AZD1222 vaccination. The rearrangement joins TRBV28 to TRBJ2-7, with D possibly being TRBD2 (6 bases). The CDR3 DNA is TGTGCCAGCAGTTTAAATTCGATGGGACTGACTTCCTACGAGCAGTACTTC. It is translated as CASSLNSMGLTSYEQYF. Filled out from reference TRBV28 and TRBJ2-7, the complete variable domain reads DVKVTQSSRYLVKRTGEKVFLECVQDMDHENMFWYRQDPGLGLRLIYFSYDVKMKEKGDIPEGYSVSREKKERFSLILESASTNQTSMYLCASSLNSMGLTSYEQYFGPGTRLTVT.